The T cell receptor beta chain described here comes from a study of T cell changes during pregnancy in multiple sclerosis (dated by TCRdb to about 2019). General notes on the study: The study examined how the T cell repertoire changed over the course of pregnancy in women with multiple sclerosis.

Libraries came from the immunoSEQ multiplex PCR assay. TCRdb re-hosts the immuneACCESS table, in-frame sequences only. Its copies lack some clones; in the studies checked, an unresolved V gene accounts for under half of them, and the cause for the rest is not known. Counted in this sample were about 40,000 clones; 94% of them appeared once. The ten largest clones capture approximately 1.7% of the sample. Comments on this clone: Its recognized antigen is unknown. No quality values exist for individual bases; no much larger clone is one base distant.

The CDR3, cysteine through phenylalanine, is 13 amino acids long. Only CDR3 DNA remains: 39 bases, in frame from the first base. Sequences LNHDA (CDR1) and SQIVND (CDR2) are obtained from the germline V gene (reference sequence). V sheds 10 bases and J sheds 0 bases, leaving 12 bases between their ends. The receptor was isolated from a female donor with multiple sclerosis, enrolled in a pregnancy study. The sequences come from peripheral blood, collected in the third trimester of pregnancy. Recombination linked TRBV19 to TRBJ1-1, with an unclear D gene assignment. The CDR3 region: CATKQPMNTEAFF. The nucleotide sequence reads TGTGCCACCAAACAGCCTATGAACACTGAAGCTTTCTTT.